Below, 2 T cell receptor beta chains from the same sample are listed, as sequenced in a study of cytomegalovirus exposure and HLA in healthy donors. The PCR contained 60 Vbeta and 13 Jbeta primers. Sequencing used immunoSEQ multiplex PCR; TCRdb keeps in-frame clones, though not all of them. Here the sample spans 130,000 or so clones, approximately 84% being singletons. Sequencing used PBMCs. Source of these receptors: a woman in her late teens or twenties in good health and CMV-seronegative.

This chain links TRBV7-9 with TRBJ2-2; 13 bases map to TRBD2. The V and J ends lost 5 bases and 8 bases, in that order; junction bases with no gene match: 2. Germline CDR1 reads SEHNR; CDR2 reads FQNEAQ (reference sequence). This CDR3 is built from 14 residues. CDR3 sequence: CASSPGLAGGELFF. In DNA, the CDR3 is TGTGCCAGCAGCCCGGGACTAGCGGGGGGGGAGCTGTTTTTT.

The chain couples TRBV7-6 to TRBJ1-6, with a weak D call TRBD1 (6 bases). The germline V gene has CDR1 SGHVS and CDR2 FNYEAQ. The V end was cut by 0 bases, the J end by 5 bases, with 11 bases between. This CDR3 comprises 16 residues. The CDR3 here is CASSLAMAGDNSPLHF. The CDR3 DNA reads as TGTGCCAGCAGCTTAGCGATGGCAGGGGATAATTCACCCCTCCACTTT. Full variable domain (outside the CDR3, taken from reference TRBV7-6 and TRBJ1-6): GAGVSQSPRYKVTKRGQDVALRCDPISGHVSLYWYRQALGQGPEFLTYFNYEAQQDKSGLPNDRFSAERPEGSISTLTIQRTEQRDSAMYRCASSLAMAGDNSPLHFGNGTRLTVT.